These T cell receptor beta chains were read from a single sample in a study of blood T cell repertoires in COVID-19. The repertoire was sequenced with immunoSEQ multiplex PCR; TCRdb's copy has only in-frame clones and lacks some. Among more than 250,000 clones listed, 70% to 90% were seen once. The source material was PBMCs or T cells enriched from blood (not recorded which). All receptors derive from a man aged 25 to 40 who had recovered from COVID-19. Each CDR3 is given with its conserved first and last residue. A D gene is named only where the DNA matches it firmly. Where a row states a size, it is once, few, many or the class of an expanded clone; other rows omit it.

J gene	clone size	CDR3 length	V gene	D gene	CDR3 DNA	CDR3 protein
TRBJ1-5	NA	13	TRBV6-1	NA	TGTGCCAGCAGTGAAACGGAGACCCAGCCCCAGCATTTT	CASSETETQPQHF
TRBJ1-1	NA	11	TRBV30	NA	TGTGCCTGGGATGGAGGGGCTGAAGCTTTCTTT	CAWDGGAEAFF
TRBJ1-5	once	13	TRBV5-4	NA	TGTGCCAGCAGCTTGGACGGAGATCAGCCCCAGCATTTT	CASSLDGDQPQHF
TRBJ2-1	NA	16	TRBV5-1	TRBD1	TGCGCCAGCAGCCGTCACGACAGGGGTGTCTACAATGAGCAGTTCTTC	CASSRHDRGVYNEQFF
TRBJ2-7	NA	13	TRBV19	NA	TGTGCCAGTAGAGGTCGCGAGGTGGAGGAGCAGTACTTC	CASRGREVEEQYF
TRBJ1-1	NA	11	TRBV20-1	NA	TGCAGTGCCTGGGGCTTGGCTGAAGCTTTCTTT	CSAWGLAEAFF
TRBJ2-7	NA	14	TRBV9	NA	TGTGCCAGCAGCGCTTCGACAGGTTCCTACGAGCAGTACTTC	CASSASTGSYEQYF
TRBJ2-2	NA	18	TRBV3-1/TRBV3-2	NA	TGTGCCAGCAGCCAAAGATCTAGTGGGGGGGCCTTCTCCGGGGAGCTGTTTTTT	CASSQRSSGGAFSGELFF
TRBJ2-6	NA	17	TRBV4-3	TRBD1	TGCGCCAGCAGCCCTACGACAGGGGGATCTGGGGCCAACGTCCTGACTTTC	CASSPTTGGSGANVLTF
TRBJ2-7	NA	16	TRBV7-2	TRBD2	TGTGCCAGCAGCCCCCTAGGGCTCGCGGGGGGCTACGAGCAGTACTTC	CASSPLGLAGGYEQYF
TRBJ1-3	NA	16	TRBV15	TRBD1	TGTGCCACCAGCAGGGACCGACAGGGCCCTAGAAACACCATATATTTT	CATSRDRQGPRNTIYF
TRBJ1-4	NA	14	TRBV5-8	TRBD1	TGTGCCAGCAGCTTCCGGGACAGCCATGAAAAACTGTTTTTT	CASSFRDSHEKLFF
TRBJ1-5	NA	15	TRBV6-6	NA	TGTGCCAGCAGGGGAGACAGGTTGAGCAATCAGCCCCAGCATTTT	CASRGDRLSNQPQHF
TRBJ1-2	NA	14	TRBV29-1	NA	TGCAGCGTGGATTTCAGGGTTCGGGACTATGGCTACACCTTC	CSVDFRVRDYGYTF
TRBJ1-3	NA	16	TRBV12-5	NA	TGTGCTAGTGGTCTCTCCCCGACAGGCTCTGGAAACACCATATATTTT	CASGLSPTGSGNTIYF
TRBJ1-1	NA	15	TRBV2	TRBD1	TGTGCCAGCAGTAACCCTTCAGGGGGCCAGGGTGAAGCTTTCTTT	CASSNPSGGQGEAFF
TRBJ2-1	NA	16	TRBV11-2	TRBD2	TGTGCCAGCAGCTTAGACGAAGCCGGGGGGGCCAATGAGCAGTTCTTC	CASSLDEAGGANEQFF
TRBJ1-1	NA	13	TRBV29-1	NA	TGCAGCGTCTCAGGGGCGTTGAACACTGAAGCTTTCTTT	CSVSGALNTEAFF
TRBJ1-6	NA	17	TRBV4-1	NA	TGCGCCAGCAGCCAAGGGTTGCAGGGCGCGAGAAATTCACCCCTCCACTTT	CASSQGLQGARNSPLHF
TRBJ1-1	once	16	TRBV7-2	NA	TGTGCCAGCAGCCCTGGGTGGAGCGTCATGAACACTGAAGCTTTCTTT	CASSPGWSVMNTEAFF
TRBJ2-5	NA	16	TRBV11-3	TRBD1	TGTGCCAGCAGTCCCGGGACAGGGGATTTCCCAGAGACCCAGTACTTC	CASSPGTGDFPETQYF
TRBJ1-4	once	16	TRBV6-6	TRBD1	TGTGCCAGCACCCAACGACAGGGTTCAAGTAATGAAAAACTGTTTTTT	CASTQRQGSSNEKLFF
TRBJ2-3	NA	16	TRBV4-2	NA	TGTGCCAGCAGCCAAGAACAGGCTCAGGGCACAGATACGCAGTATTTT	CASSQEQAQGTDTQYF
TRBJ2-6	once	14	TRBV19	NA	TGTGCCAGTAGTTACATCGCTGGGGCCAACGTCCTGACTTTC	CASSYIAGANVLTF
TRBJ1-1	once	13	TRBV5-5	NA	TGTGCCAGCAGTTCACAGGGGAACACTGAAGCTTTCTTT	CASSSQGNTEAFF
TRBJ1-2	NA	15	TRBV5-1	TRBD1	TGCGCCAGCAGCTTAGGACAGGGCCGGGACTATGGCTACACCTTC	CASSLGQGRDYGYTF
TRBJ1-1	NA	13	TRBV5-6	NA	TGTGCCAGCAGCTTGCGGGGGACCGGGGGAGCTTTCTTT	CASSLRGTGGAFF
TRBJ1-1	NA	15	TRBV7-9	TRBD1	TGTGCCAGCAGCGCCTGGACAGGGGAAGGAACTGAAGCTTTCTTT	CASSAWTGEGTEAFF
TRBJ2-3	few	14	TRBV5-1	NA	TGCGCCAGCAGGAGGACAGCCCGCACAGATACGCAGTATTTT	CASRRTARTDTQYF
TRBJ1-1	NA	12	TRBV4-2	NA	TGTGCCAGCGGCGGACAAGCCCGTAGAGCTTTCTTT	CASGGQARRAFF
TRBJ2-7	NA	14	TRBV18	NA	TGTGCCAGCTCCCGGGACTTGCAATCCTACGAGCAGTACTTC	CASSRDLQSYEQYF
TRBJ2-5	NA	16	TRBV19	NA	TGTGCCAGTAGTATTTCGGTGGGGCGTGGACAAGAGACCCAGTACTTC	CASSISVGRGQETQYF
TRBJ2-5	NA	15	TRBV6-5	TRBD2	TGTGCCAGCAGCCAGGGGCGGGGGGGCCAAGAGACCCAGTACTTC	CASSQGRGGQETQYF
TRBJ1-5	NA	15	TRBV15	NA	TGTGCCACCAGCAGAGATACACAGGGCAATCAGCCCCAGCATTTT	CATSRDTQGNQPQHF
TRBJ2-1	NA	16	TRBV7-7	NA	TGTGCTAGCAGCTTACAAGGGACTTTGGGCTACAATGAGCAGTTCTTC	CASSLQGTLGYNEQFF
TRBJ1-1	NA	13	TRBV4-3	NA	TGCGCCAGCAGCCAAGGTTTGGGGGGTGAAGCTTTCTTT	CASSQGLGGEAFF
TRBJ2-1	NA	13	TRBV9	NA	TGTGCCAGCTCCCCAGGAACCTACAATGAGCAGTTCTTC	CASSPGTYNEQFF
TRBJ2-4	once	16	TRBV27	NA	TGTGCCAGCTGGGAGAAGCAACAGGGAGCCAAAAACATTCAGTACTTC	CASWEKQQGAKNIQYF
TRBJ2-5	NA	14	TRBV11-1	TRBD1	TGTGCCAGCAGCCCAAGGGACAGGATAGAGTCCCAGTACTTC	CASSPRDRIESQYF
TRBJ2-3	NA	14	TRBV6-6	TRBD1	TGTGCCAGCAGTTGGATGACAGGGACAGATACGCAGTATTTT	CASSWMTGTDTQYF
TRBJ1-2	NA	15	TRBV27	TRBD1	TGTGCCAGCAGTCCTCGACAGGGGTTCGTCTATGGCTACACCTTC	CASSPRQGFVYGYTF
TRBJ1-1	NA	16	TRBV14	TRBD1	TGTGCCAGCAGCCCCCGGACAGGGCCCATGAACACTGAAGCTTTCTTT	CASSPRTGPMNTEAFF
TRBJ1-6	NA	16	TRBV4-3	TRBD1	TGCGCCAGCAGCCAAGATAATCGACAGGGGGCTTCACCCCTCCACTTT	CASSQDNRQGASPLHF
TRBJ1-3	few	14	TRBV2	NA	TGTGCCAGCAGTTTCCAGGGGTCTGGAAACACCATATATTTT	CASSFQGSGNTIYF
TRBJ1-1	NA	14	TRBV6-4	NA	TGTGCCAGCAGTGACTCGTCGCTCGGCACTGAAGCTTTCTTT	CASSDSSLGTEAFF